Shown below are 4 T cell receptor beta chains from a single sample sequenced in a study of PD-L1 blockade in urothelial cancer. Time point denoted: peripheral blood 6 weeks after treatment start. Clones were read by immunoSEQ multiplex PCR, and TCRdb kept only the in-frame ones, dropping some. The profile shows some 75,000 clones, approximately 90% of them singletons. The source was PBMCs, collected around atezolizumab (anti-PD-L1) treatment. All receptors come from a woman over 75 with urothelial cancer.

The chain carries TRBV6-1 and TRBJ2-3; weak D call: TRBD1 (5 bases). There are 15 residues in the CDR3. Trimming pared 1 base from V and 4 bases from J, leaving 12 bases between. CDR1 and CDR2 (germline): MNHNS, SASEGT. The CDR3 coding sequence is TGTGCCAGCAGTGAAGGGGGCCGTGGGCCAGATACGCAGTATTTT. Amino acids: CASSEGGRGPDTQYF.

The chain couples TRBV5-6 to TRBJ1-2; the D gene is possibly TRBD1 (6 bases). CDR1 and CDR2 (germline): SGHDT, YYEEEE. The CDR3 covers 13 residues. Trimming took off 7 bases at V and 7 bases at J, with 17 bases between the two ends. The CDR3 DNA is TGTGCCAGCGAAGGCAGGGGACGGGGTGGCTACACCTTC. Translated, it gives CASEGRGRGGYTF.

V gene TRBV9 combines with J gene TRBJ1-3, with TRBD1 identical over 10 bases. V lost 4 bases to trimming and J lost 4 bases; unmatched junction nucleotides: 2. The germline V gene encodes CDR1 SGDLS and CDR2 YYNGEE. The CDR3 runs 14 residues. The CDR3 nucleotides read TGTGCCAGCAGCAGACAGGGGGCGGGAAACACCATATATTTT. The encoded protein is CASSRQGAGNTIYF.

V gene TRBV6-5 combines with J gene TRBJ1-3; 8 bases agree with TRBD1. This CDR3 is built from 15 residues. V lost 7 bases to trimming and J lost 0 bases; unmatched junction nucleotides: 5. Germline V gives CDR1 MNHEY, CDR2 SVGAGI. The DNA of the CDR3 is TGTGCCAGCACCGCAGGGGGCAGCTCTGGAAACACCATATATTTT. Translated, it gives CASTAGGSSGNTIYF.